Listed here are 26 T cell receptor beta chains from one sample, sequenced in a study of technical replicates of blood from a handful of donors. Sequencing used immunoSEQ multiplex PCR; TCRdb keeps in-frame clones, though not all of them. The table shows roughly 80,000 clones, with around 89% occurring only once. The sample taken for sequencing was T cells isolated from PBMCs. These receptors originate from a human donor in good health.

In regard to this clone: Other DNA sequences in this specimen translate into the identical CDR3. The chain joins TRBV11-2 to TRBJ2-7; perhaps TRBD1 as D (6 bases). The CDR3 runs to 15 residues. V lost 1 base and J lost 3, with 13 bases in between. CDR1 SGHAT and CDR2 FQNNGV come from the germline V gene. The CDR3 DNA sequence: TGTGCCAGCAGCTTAGGAAGAACAGGGCTCTACGAGCAGTACTTC. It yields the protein CASSLGRTGLYEQYF.

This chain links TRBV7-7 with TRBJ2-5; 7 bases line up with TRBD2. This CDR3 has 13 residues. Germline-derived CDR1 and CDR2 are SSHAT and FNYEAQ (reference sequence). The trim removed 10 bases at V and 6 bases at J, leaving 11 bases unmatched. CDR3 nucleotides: TGTGCCACGGGATCAAGGGGAGGGAAGACCCAGTACTTC. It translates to CATGSRGGKTQYF.

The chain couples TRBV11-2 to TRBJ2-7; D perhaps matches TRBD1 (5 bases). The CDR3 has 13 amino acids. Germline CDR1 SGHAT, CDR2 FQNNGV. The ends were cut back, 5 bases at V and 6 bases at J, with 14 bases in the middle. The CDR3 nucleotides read TGTGCCAGCAGCCCGTCAGGGTTGGGCGAGCAGTACTTC. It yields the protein CASSPSGLGEQYF.

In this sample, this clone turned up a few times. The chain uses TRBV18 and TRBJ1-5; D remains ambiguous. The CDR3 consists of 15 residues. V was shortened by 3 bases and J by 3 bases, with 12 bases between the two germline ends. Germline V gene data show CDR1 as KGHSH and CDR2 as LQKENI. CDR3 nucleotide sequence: TGTGCCAGCTCACCGCTCCGGGTGGACAATCAGCCCCAGCATTTT. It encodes CASSPLRVDNQPQHF.

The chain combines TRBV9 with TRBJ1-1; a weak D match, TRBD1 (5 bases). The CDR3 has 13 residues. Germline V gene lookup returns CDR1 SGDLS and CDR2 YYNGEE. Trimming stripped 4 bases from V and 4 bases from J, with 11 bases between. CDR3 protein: CASSPRGFTEAFF. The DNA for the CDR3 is TGTGCCAGCAGCCCACGGGGGTTCACTGAAGCTTTCTTT. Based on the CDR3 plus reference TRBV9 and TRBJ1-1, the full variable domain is DSGVTQTPKHLITATGQRVTLRCSPRSGDLSVYWYQQSLDQGLQFLIQYYNGEERAKGNILERFSAQQFPDLHSELNLSSLELGDSALYFCASSPRGFTEAFFGQGTRLTVV.

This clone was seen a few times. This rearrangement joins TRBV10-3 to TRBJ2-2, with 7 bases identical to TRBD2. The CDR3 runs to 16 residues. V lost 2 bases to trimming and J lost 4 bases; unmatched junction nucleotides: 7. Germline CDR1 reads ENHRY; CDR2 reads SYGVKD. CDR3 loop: CAISEEASGLTGELFF. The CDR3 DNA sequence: TGTGCCATCAGTGAGGAGGCTAGCGGACTCACCGGGGAGCTGTTTTTT.

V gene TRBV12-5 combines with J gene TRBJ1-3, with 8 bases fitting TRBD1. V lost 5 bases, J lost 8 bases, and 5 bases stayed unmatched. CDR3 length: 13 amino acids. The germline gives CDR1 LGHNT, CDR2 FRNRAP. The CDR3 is CASGRDRLYTIYF. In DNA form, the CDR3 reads TGTGCTAGTGGTCGGGACAGGCTTTACACCATATATTTT. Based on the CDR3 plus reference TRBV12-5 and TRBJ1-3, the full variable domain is DARVTQTPRHKVTEMGQEVTMRCQPILGHNTVFWYRQTMMQGLELLAYFRNRAPLDDSGMPKDRFSAEMPDATLATLKIQPSEPRDSAVYFCASGRDRLYTIYFGEGSWLTVV.

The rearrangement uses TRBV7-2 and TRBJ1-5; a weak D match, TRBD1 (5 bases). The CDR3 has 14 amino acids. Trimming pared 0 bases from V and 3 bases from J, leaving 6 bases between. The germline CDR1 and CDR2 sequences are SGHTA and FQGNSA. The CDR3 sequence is CASSLAGDNQPQHF. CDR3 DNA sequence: TGTGCCAGCAGCTTAGCAGGGGACAATCAGCCCCAGCATTTT. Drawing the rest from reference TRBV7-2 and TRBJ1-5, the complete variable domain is GAGVSQSPSNKVTEKGKDVELRCDPISGHTALYWYRQSLGQGLEFLIYFQGNSAPDKSGLPSDRFSAERTGGSVSTLTIQRTQQEDSAVYLCASSLAGDNQPQHFGDGTRLSIL.

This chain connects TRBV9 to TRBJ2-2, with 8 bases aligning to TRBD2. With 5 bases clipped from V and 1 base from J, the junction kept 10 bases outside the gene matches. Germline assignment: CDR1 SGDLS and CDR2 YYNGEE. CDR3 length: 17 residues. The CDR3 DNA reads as TGTGCCAGCAGTCACCCCTCGACTAGCGTGAACACCGGGGAGCTGTTTTTT. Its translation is CASSHPSTSVNTGELFF.

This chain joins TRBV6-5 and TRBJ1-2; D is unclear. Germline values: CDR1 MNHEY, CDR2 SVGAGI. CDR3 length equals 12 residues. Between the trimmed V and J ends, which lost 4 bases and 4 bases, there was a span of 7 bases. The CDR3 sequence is CASSSVSYGYTF. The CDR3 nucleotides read TGTGCCAGCAGTTCGGTGAGCTATGGCTACACCTTC.

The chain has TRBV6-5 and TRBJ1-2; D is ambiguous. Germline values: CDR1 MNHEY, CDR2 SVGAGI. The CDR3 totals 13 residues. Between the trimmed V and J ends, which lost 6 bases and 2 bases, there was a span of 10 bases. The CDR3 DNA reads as TGTGCCAGCAGCAGAACAGAGAACTATGGCTACACCTTC. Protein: CASSRTENYGYTF.

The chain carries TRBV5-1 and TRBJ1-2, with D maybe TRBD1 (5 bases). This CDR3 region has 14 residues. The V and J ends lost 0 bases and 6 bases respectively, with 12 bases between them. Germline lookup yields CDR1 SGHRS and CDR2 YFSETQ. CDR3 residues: CASSLGREVDGYTF. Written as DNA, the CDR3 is TGCGCCAGCAGCTTGGGCAGGGAAGTGGATGGCTACACCTTC.

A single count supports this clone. In DNA, the CDR3 is TGTGCCAGCAGTTTAGGGGGGAGCCAAGAGACCCAGTACTTC. It yields the protein CASSLGGSQETQYF. The genes are TRBV28 and TRBJ2-5, with D perhaps TRBD2 (6 bases). The germline CDR1 and CDR2 sequences are MDHEN and SYDVKM. Trimming cost V 2 bases and J 1 base, with 8 bases left between them. The CDR3 contains 14 residues.

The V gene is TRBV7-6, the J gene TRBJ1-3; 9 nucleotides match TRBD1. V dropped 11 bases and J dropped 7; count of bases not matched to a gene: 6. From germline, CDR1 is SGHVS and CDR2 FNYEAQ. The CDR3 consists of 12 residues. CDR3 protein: CASGTGLNTIYF. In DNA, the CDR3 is TGTGCCTCCGGGACAGGGTTGAACACCATATATTTT.

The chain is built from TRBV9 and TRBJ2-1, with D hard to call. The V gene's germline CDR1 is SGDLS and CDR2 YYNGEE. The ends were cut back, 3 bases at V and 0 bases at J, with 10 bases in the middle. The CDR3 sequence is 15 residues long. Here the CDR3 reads CASSGALTSYNEQFF. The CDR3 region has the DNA TGTGCCAGCAGCGGAGCCCTTACCTCCTACAATGAGCAGTTCTTC.

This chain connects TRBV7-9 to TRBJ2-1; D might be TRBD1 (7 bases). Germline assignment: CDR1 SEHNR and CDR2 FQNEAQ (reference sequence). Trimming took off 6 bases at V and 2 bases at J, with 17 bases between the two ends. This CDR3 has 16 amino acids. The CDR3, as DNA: TGTGCCAGCAGTTTCGGAGGGGGCGGGGCCTACAATGAGCAGTTCTTC. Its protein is CASSFGGGGAYNEQFF.

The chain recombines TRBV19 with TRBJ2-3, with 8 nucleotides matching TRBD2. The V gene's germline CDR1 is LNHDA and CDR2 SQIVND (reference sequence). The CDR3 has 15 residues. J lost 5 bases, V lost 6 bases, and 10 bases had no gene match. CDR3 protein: CASRDGSSGGDTQYF. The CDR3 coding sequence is TGTGCCAGTAGGGACGGTTCGAGCGGGGGAGATACGCAGTATTTT.

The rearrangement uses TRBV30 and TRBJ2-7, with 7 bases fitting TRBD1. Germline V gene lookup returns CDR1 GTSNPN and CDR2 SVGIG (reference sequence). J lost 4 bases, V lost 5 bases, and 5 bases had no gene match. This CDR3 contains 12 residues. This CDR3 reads CAWDRDNYEQYF. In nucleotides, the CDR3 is TGTGCCTGGGACAGGGATAATTACGAGCAGTACTTC.

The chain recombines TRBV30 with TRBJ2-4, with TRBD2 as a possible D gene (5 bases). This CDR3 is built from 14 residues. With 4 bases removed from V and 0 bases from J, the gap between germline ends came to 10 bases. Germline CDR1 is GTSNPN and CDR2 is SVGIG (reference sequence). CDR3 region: CAWNRAVAKNIQYF. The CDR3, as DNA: TGTGCCTGGAATAGAGCGGTAGCCAAAAACATTCAGTACTTC.

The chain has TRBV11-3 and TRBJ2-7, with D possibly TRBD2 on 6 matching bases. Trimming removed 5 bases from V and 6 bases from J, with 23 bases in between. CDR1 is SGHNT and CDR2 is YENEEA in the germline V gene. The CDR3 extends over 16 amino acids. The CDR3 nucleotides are TGTGCCAGCAGCCCTAGAAGCGGGCAGCTCGGCCTCGAGCAGTACTTC. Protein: CASSPRSGQLGLEQYF.

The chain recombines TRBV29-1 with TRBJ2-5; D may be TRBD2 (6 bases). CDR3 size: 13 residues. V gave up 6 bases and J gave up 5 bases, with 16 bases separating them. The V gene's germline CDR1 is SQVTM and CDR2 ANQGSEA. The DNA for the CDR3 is TGCAGCGTCCCGGGAGTAGGAAGTGAGACCCAGTACTTC. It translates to CSVPGVGSETQYF.

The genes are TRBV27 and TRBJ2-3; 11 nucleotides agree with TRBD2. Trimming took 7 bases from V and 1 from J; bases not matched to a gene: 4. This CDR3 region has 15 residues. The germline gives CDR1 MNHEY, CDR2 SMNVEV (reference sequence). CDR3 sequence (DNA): TGTGCCAGCAAAAGACTAGCGGGGCGCACAGATACGCAGTATTTT. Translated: CASKRLAGRTDTQYF.

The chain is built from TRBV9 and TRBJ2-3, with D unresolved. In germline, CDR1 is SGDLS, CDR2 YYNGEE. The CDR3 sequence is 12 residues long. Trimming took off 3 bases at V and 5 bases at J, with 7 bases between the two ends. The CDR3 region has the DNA TGTGCCAGCAGCGCGTCTCGAGATACGCAGTATTTT. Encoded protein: CASSASRDTQYF. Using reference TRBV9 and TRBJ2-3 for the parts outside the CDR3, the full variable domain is DSGVTQTPKHLITATGQRVTLRCSPRSGDLSVYWYQQSLDQGLQFLIQYYNGEERAKGNILERFSAQQFPDLHSELNLSSLELGDSALYFCASSASRDTQYFGPGTRLTVL.

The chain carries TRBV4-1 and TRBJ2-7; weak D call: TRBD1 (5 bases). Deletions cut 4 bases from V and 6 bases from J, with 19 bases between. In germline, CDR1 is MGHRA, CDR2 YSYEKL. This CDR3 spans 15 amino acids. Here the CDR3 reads CASSPVRGRALEQYF. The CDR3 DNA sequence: TGCGCCAGCAGCCCCGTTCGCGGCAGGGCGCTCGAGCAGTACTTC.

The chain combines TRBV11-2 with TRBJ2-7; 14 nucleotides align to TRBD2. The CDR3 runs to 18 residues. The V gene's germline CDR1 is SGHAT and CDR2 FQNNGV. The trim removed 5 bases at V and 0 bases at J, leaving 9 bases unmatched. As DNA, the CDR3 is TGTGCCAGCAGCCGGCCGGGACTAGCGGGAGAACTCTCCTACGAGCAGTACTTC. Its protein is CASSRPGLAGELSYEQYF. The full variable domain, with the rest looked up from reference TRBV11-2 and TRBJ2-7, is EAGVAQSPRYKIIEKRQSVAFWCNPISGHATLYWYQQILGQGPKLLIQFQNNGVVDDSQLPKDRFSAERLKGVDSTLKIQPAKLEDSAVYLCASSRPGLAGELSYEQYFGPGTRLTVT.

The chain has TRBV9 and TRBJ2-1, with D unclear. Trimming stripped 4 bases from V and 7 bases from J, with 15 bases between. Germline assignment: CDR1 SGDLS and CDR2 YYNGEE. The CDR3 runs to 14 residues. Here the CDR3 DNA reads TGTGCCAGCAGCCCCTCTCCCCTATATAATGAGCAGTTCTTC. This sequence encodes CASSPSPLYNEQFF.